A selection of T cell receptor beta chains follows, all from one sample in a study of T cell responses to AZD1222 COVID-19 vaccine. Assay used: immunoSEQ multiplex PCR; TCRdb lists only in-frame clones, some missing. The sample has more than 150,000 clones, 90% seen once; the top ten hold 1.5%. The material was peripheral blood, obtained 28 days after the second AZD1222 dose. These receptors were collected from an adult who received the AZD1222 COVID-19 vaccine. Each CDR3 is given with its conserved first and last residue. A D gene is named only where the DNA matches it firmly. Only part of the rows carry a size: once, few, many, or a class if the clone is expanded.

>TRBJ1-1|TRBV16|TRBD1|15|-
TGTGCCAGCAGCCGTTTGACAGGGGTTAACACTGAAGCTTTCTTT
CASSRLTGVNTEAFF
>TRBJ2-7|TRBV27|TRBD2|15|once
TGTGCCAGCAGTCCCAGGGAGGGACCCCCCTACGAGCAGTACTTC
CASSPREGPPYEQYF
>TRBJ2-2|TRBV11-3|-|19|-
TGTGCCAGCAGCTTAGGGGACTTTCGGACACCCAGGGACACCGGGGAGCTGTTTTTT
CASSLGDFRTPRDTGELFF
>TRBJ2-7|TRBV6-5|-|12|-
TGTGCCAGCATTTACCGGGACTACGAGCAGTACTTC
CASIYRDYEQYF
>TRBJ2-7|TRBV4-2|TRBD2|16|-
TGTGCCAGCAGCCAAGATGTAACTAGCGGGAACTACGAGCAGTACTTC
CASSQDVTSGNYEQYF
>TRBJ1-1|TRBV6-5|-|15|-
TGTGCCAGCAGTTACCTCAGGCCTATGAACACTGAAGCTTTCTTT
CASSYLRPMNTEAFF
>TRBJ2-7|TRBV2|TRBD1|15|-
TGTGCCAGCAGTCTACGGGGACAGGGGACTCACGAGCAGTACTTC
CASSLRGQGTHEQYF
>TRBJ1-1|TRBV6-2/TRBV6-3|-|16|-
TGTGCCAGCAGCCCTTCCCGGACAGCTAGGAACACTGAAGCTTTCTTT
CASSPSRTARNTEAFF
>TRBJ2-7|TRBV6-1|-|15|-
TGTGCCAGCAGTGATCTAGGCTCTCGGGGCTACGAGCAGTACTTC
CASSDLGSRGYEQYF
>TRBJ2-2|TRBV27|-|17|-
TGTGCCAGCAGTTTCGCGTCCCGACAGACGTACACCGGGGAGCTGTTTTTT
CASSFASRQTYTGELFF
>TRBJ2-1|TRBV27|TRBD2|15|-
TGTGCCAGCAGCGGGGGGGTATCTTCCTACAATGAGCAGTTCTTC
CASSGGVSSYNEQFF
>TRBJ2-1|TRBV6-5|TRBD2|15|once
TGTGCCAGCAGTTATGAACTAGCGGGGTACAATGAGCAGTTCTTC
CASSYELAGYNEQFF
>TRBJ1-6|TRBV10-3|-|14|-
TGTGCCATCAGTGAAGAAGCAGGTACTTCACCCCTCCACTTT
CAISEEAGTSPLHF
>TRBJ2-7|TRBV5-1|TRBD2|14|once
TGCGCCAGCAGGCAGCTAGCGGGCAGCTACGAGCAGTACTTC
CASRQLAGSYEQYF
>TRBJ1-6|TRBV4-1|-|16|-
TGCGCCAGCAGCCAAGATCTGGGCCGAATTAATTCACCCCTCCACTTT
CASSQDLGRINSPLHF
>TRBJ1-1|TRBV28|-|14|-
TGTGCCAGCAGTTTAATAGATTTAAACACTGAAGCTTTCTTT
CASSLIDLNTEAFF
>TRBJ2-7|TRBV14|-|15|-
TGTGCCAGCAGCCAAGATTTGGGCGGTACCTACGAGCAGTACTTC
CASSQDLGGTYEQYF